The entry below gives a single T cell receptor (beta chain) sequence along with its context. This sample was taken from a study of blood T cell repertoires in COVID-19. CDR3 length: 15 amino acids. The J segment lost 8 bases and the V segment lost 1 base, leaving 8 bases of the junction unmatched. CDR1 and CDR2 from the germline V gene are SGHNT and YENEEA. Under the authors' procedure: From reference gene primer amplification, estimates of nucleated cell counts were derived. TCRdb keeps only in-frame clones here, not all; method: immunoSEQ multiplex PCR. V, J and clone size are taken as reported in that table, and D and trimming were inferred from the DNA itself. The sample holds around 100,000 clones, 90% seen once.

The chain has TRBV11-3 and TRBJ2-1; 7 nucleotides line up with TRBD2. The sequence was obtained from a man in his fifties or sixties with acute or convalescent COVID-19. What was sequenced was peripheral blood. The chain's CDR3 is CASSLVRLAWHEQFF. CDR3 nucleotides: TGTGCCAGCAGCTTAGTGCGACTAGCATGGCATGAGCAGTTCTTC.